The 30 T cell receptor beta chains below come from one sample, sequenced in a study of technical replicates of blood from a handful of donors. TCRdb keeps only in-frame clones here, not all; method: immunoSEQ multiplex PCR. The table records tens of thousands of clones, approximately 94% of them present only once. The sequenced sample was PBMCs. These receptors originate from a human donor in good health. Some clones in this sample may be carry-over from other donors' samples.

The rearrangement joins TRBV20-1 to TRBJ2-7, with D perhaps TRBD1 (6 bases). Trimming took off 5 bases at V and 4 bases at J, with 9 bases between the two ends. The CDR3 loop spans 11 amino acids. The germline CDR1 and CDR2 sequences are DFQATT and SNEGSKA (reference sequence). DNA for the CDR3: TGCAGTGCTGGGGGCGGTTACGAGCAGTACTTC. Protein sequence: CSAGGGYEQYF.

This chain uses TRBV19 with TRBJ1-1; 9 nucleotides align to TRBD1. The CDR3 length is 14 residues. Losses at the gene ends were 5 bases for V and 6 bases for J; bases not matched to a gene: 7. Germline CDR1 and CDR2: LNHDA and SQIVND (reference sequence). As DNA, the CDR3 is TGTGCCAGTAGTGAGGGGACAGGGACTCCTGAAGCTTTCTTT. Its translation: CASSEGTGTPEAFF.

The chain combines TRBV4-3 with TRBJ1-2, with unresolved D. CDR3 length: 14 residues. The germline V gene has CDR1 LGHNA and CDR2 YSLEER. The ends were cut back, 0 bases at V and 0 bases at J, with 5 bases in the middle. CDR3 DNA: TGCGCCAGCAGCCAAGATCCAGCTAACTATGGCTACACCTTC. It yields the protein CASSQDPANYGYTF.

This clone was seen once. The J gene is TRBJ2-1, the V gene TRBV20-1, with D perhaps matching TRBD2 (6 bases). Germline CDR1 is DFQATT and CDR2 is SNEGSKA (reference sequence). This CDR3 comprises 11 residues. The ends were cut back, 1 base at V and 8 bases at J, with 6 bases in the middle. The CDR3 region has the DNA TGCAGTGCTAGAGGCGGGGATGAGCAGTTCTTC. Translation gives CSARGGDEQFF.

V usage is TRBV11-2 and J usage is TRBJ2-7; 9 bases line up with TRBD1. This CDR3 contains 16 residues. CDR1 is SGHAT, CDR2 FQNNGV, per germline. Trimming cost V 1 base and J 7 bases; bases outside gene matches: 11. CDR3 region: CASSLGRGTGQREQYF. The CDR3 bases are TGTGCCAGCAGCTTAGGAAGGGGGACAGGGCAGAGGGAGCAGTACTTC.

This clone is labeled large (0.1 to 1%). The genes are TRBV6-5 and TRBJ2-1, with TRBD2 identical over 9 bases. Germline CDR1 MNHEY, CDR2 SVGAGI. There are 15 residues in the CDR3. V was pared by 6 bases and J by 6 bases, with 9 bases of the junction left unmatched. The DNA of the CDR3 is TGTGCCAGCAGCCCGACCGGGACTAGCCGCAATGAGCAGTTCTTC. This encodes CASSPTGTSRNEQFF.

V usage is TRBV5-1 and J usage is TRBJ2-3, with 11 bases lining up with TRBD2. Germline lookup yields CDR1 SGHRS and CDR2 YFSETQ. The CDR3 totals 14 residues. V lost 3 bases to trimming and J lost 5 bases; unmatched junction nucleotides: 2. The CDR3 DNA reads TGCGCCAGCAGCTACGGACTAGCGGGAGATACGCAGTATTTT. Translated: CASSYGLAGDTQYF.

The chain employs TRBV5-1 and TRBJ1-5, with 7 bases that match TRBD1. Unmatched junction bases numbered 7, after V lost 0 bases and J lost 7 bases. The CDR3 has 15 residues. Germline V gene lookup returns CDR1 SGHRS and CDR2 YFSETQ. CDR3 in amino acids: CASSLGPGQLQPQHF. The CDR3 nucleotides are TGCGCCAGCAGCTTGGGGCCGGGACAGCTCCAGCCCCAGCATTTT.

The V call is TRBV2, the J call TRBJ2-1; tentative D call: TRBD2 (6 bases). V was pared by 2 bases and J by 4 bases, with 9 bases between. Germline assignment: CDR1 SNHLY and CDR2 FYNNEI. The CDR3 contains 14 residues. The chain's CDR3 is CASSESAGYNEQFF. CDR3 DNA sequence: TGTGCCAGCAGTGAATCCGCGGGGTACAATGAGCAGTTCTTC.

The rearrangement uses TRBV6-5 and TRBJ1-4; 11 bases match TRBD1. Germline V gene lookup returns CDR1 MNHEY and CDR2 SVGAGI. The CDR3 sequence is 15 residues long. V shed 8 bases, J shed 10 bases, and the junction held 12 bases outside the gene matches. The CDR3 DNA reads TGTGCCAGCTCCAACGGAGGGACAGGGGGTGGAAAACTGTTTTTT. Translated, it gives CASSNGGTGGGKLFF.

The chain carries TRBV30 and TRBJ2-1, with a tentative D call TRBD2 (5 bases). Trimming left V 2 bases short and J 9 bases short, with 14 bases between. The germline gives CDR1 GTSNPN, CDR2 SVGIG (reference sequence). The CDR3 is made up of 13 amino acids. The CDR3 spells CAWSPDFEGEQFF. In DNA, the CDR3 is TGTGCCTGGAGTCCGGACTTTGAGGGTGAGCAGTTCTTC.

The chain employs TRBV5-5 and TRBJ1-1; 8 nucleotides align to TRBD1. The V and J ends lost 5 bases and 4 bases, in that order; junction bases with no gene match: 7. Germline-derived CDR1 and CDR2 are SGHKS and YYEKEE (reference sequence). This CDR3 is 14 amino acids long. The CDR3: CASSLQGEGTEAFF. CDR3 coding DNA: TGTGCCAGCAGTCTACAGGGGGAAGGCACTGAAGCTTTCTTT.

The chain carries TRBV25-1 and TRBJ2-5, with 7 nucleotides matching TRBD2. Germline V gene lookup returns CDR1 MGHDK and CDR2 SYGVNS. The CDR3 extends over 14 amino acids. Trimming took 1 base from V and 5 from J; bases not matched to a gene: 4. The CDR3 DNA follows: TGTGCCAGCAGTGAATGGGCTAGCGGCGAGACCCAGTACTTC. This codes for CASSEWASGETQYF.

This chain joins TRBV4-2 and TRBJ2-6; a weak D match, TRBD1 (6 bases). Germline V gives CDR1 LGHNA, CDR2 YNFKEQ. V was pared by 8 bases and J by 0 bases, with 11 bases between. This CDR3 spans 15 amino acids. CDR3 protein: CASGGSDSGANVLTF. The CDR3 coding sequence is TGTGCCAGCGGGGGCTCGGACTCTGGGGCCAACGTCCTGACTTTC.

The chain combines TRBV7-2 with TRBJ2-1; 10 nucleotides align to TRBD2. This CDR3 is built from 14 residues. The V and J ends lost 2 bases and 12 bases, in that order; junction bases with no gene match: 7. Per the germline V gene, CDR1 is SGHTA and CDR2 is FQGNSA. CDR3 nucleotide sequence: TGTGCCAGCAGCTTAACTAGCGGGAAGGATACGCAGTTCTTC. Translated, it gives CASSLTSGKDTQFF.

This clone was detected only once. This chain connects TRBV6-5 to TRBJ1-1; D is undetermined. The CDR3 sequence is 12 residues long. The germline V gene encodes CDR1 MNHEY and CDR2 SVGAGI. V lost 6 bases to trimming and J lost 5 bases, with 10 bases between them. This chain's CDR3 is CASRNKETEAFF. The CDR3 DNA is TGTGCCAGCAGGAATAAGGAGACTGAAGCTTTCTTT.

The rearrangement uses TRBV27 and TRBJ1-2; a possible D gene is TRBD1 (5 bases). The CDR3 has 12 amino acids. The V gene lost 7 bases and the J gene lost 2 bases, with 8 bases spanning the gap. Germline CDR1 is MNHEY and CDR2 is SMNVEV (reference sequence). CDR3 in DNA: TGTGCCAGCAAGCAGGGCAACTATGGCTACACCTTC. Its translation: CASKQGNYGYTF.

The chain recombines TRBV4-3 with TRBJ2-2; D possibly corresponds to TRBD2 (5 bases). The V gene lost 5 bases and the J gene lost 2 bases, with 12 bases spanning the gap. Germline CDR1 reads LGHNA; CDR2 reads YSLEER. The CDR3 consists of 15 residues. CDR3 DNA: TGCGCCAGCAGCGGGCTAGCCCTAAACACCGGGGAGCTGTTTTTT. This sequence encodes CASSGLALNTGELFF.

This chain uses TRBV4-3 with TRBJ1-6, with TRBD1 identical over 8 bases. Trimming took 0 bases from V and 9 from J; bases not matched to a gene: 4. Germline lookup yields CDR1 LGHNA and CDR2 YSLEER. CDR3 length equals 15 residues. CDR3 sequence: CASSQDVQGVSPLHF. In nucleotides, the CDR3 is TGCGCCAGCAGCCAAGATGTACAGGGGGTTTCACCCCTCCACTTT.

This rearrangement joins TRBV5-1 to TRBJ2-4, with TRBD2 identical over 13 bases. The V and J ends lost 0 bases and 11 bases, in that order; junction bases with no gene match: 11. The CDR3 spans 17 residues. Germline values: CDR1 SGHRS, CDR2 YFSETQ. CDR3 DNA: TGCGCCAGCAGCTTGGCCTTGACTAGCGGGGGGTTTGGTCTTCAGTACTTC. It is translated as CASSLALTSGGFGLQYF.

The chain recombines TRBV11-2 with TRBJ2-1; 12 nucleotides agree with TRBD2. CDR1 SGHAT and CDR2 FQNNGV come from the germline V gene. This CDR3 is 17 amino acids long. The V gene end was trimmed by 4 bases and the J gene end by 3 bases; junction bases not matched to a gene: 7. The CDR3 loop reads CASSSRLAGANYNEQFF. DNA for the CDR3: TGTGCCAGCAGCTCTCGACTAGCGGGGGCCAACTACAATGAGCAGTTCTTC.

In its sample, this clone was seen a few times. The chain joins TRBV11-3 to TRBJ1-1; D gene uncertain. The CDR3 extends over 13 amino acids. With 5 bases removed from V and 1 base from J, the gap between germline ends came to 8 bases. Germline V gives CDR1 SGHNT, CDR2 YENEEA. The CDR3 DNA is TGTGCCAGCAGCCCCTCAGAGAACACTGAAGCTTTCTTT. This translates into CASSPSENTEAFF.

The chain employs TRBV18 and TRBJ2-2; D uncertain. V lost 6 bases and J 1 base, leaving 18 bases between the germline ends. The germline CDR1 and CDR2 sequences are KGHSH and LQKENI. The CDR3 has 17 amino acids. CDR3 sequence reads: CASSRRSQAGNTGELFF. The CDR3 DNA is TGTGCCAGCTCCCGCAGGTCCCAGGCTGGGAACACCGGGGAGCTGTTTTTT.

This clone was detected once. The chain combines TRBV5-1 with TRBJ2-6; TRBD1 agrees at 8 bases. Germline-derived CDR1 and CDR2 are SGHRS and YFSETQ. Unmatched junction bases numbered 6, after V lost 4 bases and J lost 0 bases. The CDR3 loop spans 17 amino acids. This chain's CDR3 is CASSLGQAHSGANVLTF. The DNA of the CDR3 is TGCGCCAGCAGCCTGGGACAGGCCCACTCTGGGGCCAACGTCCTGACTTTC.

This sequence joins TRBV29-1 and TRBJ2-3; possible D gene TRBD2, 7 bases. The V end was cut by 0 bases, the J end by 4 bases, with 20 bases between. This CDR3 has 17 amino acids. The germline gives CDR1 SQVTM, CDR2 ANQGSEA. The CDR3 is CSVEDRRPGGLPDTQYF. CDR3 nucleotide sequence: TGCAGCGTTGAAGATCGCCGCCCGGGGGGCCTCCCAGATACGCAGTATTTT.

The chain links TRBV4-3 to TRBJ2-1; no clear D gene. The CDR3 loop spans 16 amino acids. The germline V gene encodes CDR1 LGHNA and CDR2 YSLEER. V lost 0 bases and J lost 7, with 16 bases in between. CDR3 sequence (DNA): TGCGCCAGCAGCCAAGAAAAACAGCCTGCTGGGAATGAGCAGTTCTTC. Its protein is CASSQEKQPAGNEQFF.

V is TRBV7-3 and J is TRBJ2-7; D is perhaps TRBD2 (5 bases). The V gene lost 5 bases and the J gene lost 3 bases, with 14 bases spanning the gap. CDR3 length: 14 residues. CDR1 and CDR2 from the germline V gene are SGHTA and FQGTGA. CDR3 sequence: CASSLDGNSYEQYF. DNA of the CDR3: TGTGCCAGCAGCCTGGACGGGAATAGCTACGAGCAGTACTTC.

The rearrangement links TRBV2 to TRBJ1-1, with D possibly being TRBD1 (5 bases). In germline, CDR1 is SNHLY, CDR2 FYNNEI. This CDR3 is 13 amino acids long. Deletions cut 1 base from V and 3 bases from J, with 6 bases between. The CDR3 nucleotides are TGTGCCAGCAGTGAAGAGACAGACACTGAAGCTTTCTTT. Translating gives CASSEETDTEAFF.

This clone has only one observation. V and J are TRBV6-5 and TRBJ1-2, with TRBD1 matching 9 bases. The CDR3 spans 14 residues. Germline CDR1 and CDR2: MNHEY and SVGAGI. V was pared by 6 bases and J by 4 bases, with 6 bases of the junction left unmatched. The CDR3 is CASRGGQGSYGYTF. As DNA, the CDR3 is TGTGCCAGCAGGGGGGGACAGGGTAGCTATGGCTACACCTTC.

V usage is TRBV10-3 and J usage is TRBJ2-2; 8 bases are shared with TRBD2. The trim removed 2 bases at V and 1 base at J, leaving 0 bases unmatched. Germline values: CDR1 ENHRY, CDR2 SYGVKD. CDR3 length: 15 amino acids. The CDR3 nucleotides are TGTGCCATCAGTGAGACTAGCGGGAACACCGGGGAGCTGTTTTTT. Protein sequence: CAISETSGNTGELFF.